This T cell receptor beta chain originates from a study of blood T cell repertoires in COVID-19. Across the study: Sources were T cells, B-cell-depleted T cells, or PBMCs; the material itself was cDNA or gDNA.

Profiled with immunoSEQ multiplex PCR; TCRdb holds only in-frame clones, not every one. In the table there are some 100,000 clones, 75% to 90% of which are singletons. The CDR3 totals 17 residues. V lost 0 bases to trimming and J lost 5 bases; unmatched junction nucleotides: 13. Germline CDR1 and CDR2: SGHTS and YDEGEE. This clonotype originated in a human donor in a cohort sampled during active COVID-19. The V and J genes are TRBV5-8 and TRBJ2-7; 8 bases are shared with TRBD1. Sequencing was carried out using peripheral blood. The CDR3 loop is CASSLVSTGALSNEQYF. The CDR3 DNA reads TGTGCCAGCAGCTTGGTATCGACAGGGGCCCTATCAAACGAGCAGTACTTC.